The present entry profiles one T cell receptor beta chain with its context. Its binding antigen is unknown. Per-base qualities were not stored, and no clone one base away is much larger. The CDR3, from cysteine to phenylalanine, totals 16 residues. Only the CDR3 DNA is retained, 48 bases long and in frame from the first base. The germline V gene provides CDR1 SGHTA and CDR2 FQGNSA. Trimmed from V: 0 bases; trimmed from J: 5 bases; junction bases lacking a gene match: 0. TCRbeta CDR3 regions were amplified from genomic DNA by means of the immunoSEQ Assay, a bias-controlled multiplex PCR. As for the original processing: The number of nucleated cells in each sample was estimated from the amplification of reference gene primers within the assay. To quantify the absolute abundance of each unique TCRbeta CDR3 rearrangement, sequence reads were collapsed and filtered. For each sample, productive Simpson clonality was calculated as the square root of Simpson's diversity index across productive rearrangements. Imported from immuneACCESS, the table was reduced by TCRdb to in-frame sequences with V and J called. These copies leave out some clones; in studies compared against another copy, an unresolved V gene accounts for under half, and the cause of the remainder is not known. V, J and clone size derive from that table, while D and trimming were established from the DNA sequence. In this sample the table shows fewer than 250,000 clones, around four fifths of which occur a single time. The biggest ten clones account for approximately 4.8% of the sample.

In the prospective study, participants were roughly 18 to 95 years old, resided in approximately 22 geographic areas of the United States, and were enrolled through a virtual design. Cohort assignment in the prospective study relied on participant-reported clinical history from a screening survey and a study questionnaire. Exposed participants had been in contact, within 2 weeks of entering the study, with a person who had a PCR-confirmed or clinician-diagnosed case of COVID-19. In the prospective study, mobile phlebotomists collected whole blood, serum and a nasopharyngeal or oropharyngeal swab from each participant. Over an approximately 2-month period, participants in the prospective study had the option of providing additional blood draws and questionnaires. Before DNA extraction, blood samples from the prospective study were shipped at room temperature or frozen. This entry belongs to a study of blood T cell repertoires in COVID-19 (dated by TCRdb to 2018 to 2021). Regarding the complete study: Samples covering the acute and convalescent phases of COVID-19 were provided by collaborators in the United States, Italy and Spain. The prospective study material was composed of cDNA or gDNA derived from T cells, B-cell-depleted T cells, or PBMCs. Subjects who had been exposed to COVID-19, were actively infected with it, or had recovered from it provided the deeply sampled blood TCRbeta repertoires that made up the dataset. The repertoires were released in a freely available public database meant as a resource for research on the immune response to SARS-CoV-2. Samples were obtained from the ongoing ImmuneRACE study (first 160 participants) and from 1,200 or so subjects provided by 6 global collaborators. The sample metadata nearly always contained a de-identified subject ID, COVID-19 status, age in years and sex. Where HLA class I and class II types were available, the types were taken from metadata supplied by the sample provider, not from assay-based typing.

Paper-wide results and their limitations: Clinical and demographic metadata were provided uncurated, with the amount varying by source and participant.

Sequenced material: PBMCs or T cells enriched from blood (not recorded which). The receptor was isolated from a woman aged 50 to 60 who had been exposed to COVID-19. The chain couples TRBV7-2 to TRBJ2-2; TRBD2 matches 13 bases in the middle. The CDR3 reads as follows: CASSLAGLAGTGELFF. The DNA is as follows: TGTGCCAGCAGCTTAGCGGGACTAGCGGGGACCGGGGAGCTGTTTTTT. Where the CDR3 stops, the reference TRBV7-2 and TRBJ2-2 genes take over; the full variable domain is GAGVSQSPSNKVTEKGKDVELRCDPISGHTALYWYRQSLGQGLEFLIYFQGNSAPDKSGLPSDRFSAERTGGSVSTLTIQRTQQEDSAVYLCASSLAGLAGTGELFFGEGSRLTVL.